This entry features one TCR beta chain sequence. No conserved phenylalanine or tryptophan is present at the end of the CDR3, so a read error is the likely explanation. Stable hyperthyroidism: no ophthalmopathy progression over 18 months of follow-up. Amplified regions were TCR beta CDR3 sequences from RNA transcripts. First-round RT-PCR targeting the TCR CDR3 was performed with the HTBI primer set. MiXCR was run by TCRdb on the multiplex PCR reads, yielding one entry per CDR3 protein. The sample consists of around 560,000 distinct CDR3 sequences, over 15% of them appearing once. The germline gives CDR1 SGHDT, CDR2 YYEEEE. This CDR3 is built from 14 residues. Between the trimmed V and J ends, which lost 4 bases and 10 bases, there was a span of 20 bases. The data were obtained in a study of T cells in Graves' hyperthyroidism and ophthalmopathy. Overall study context: Peripheral blood was obtained at initial diagnosis, preceding any treatment.

The chain has TRBV5-6 and TRBJ1-1; D gene ambiguous. The sequence derives from a young woman with Graves' hyperthyroidism. Sequenced material: blood. As DNA, the CDR3 is TGTGCCAGCAGCCAACCGGGTCCCGGCTTGGGAGCTTTCCTT. Its translation is CASSQPGPGLGAFL.